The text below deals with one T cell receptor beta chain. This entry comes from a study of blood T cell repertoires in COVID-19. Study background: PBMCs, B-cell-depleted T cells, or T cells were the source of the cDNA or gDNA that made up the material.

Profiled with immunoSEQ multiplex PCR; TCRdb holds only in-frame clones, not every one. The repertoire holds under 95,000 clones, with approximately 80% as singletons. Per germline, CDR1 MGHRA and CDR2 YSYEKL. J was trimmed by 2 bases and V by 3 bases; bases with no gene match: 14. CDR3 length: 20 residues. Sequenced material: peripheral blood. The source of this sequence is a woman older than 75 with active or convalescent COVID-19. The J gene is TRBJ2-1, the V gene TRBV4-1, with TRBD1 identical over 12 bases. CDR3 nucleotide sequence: TGCGCCAGCAGCCACAGATTACCGGGGGACAGGGGGCTGGCCTACAATGAGCAGTTCTTC. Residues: CASSHRLPGDRGLAYNEQFF.